These 30 T cell receptor beta chains share one sample of origin, sequenced in a study of cytomegalovirus exposure and HLA in healthy donors. PCR primers comprised 60 Vbeta and 13 Jbeta primers. The repertoire was sequenced with immunoSEQ multiplex PCR; TCRdb's copy has only in-frame clones and lacks some. The data show 170,000 or so clones, around 78% seen once. Sequenced sample: PBMCs. Receptor source: a woman aged 50 to 60 in good health and CMV-seropositive.

The chain uses TRBV9 and TRBJ2-2; 7 nucleotides match TRBD2. Looked up from germline, CDR1 is SGDLS and CDR2 is YYNGEE. Trimming cost V 0 bases and J 4 bases; bases outside gene matches: 3. This CDR3 is built from 15 residues. The CDR3 DNA reads TGTGCCAGCAGCGTAGGGGGGACTATCACCGGGGAGCTGTTTTTT. Translating gives CASSVGGTITGELFF.

Only one count was recorded for this clone. This chain connects TRBV6-1 to TRBJ2-7, with a possible D match to TRBD1 (5 bases). This CDR3 contains 16 residues. Trimming removed 2 bases at V and 0 bases at J, with 14 bases between. The germline V gene has CDR1 MNHNS and CDR2 SASEGT. CDR3 DNA: TGTGCCAGCAGTGAAAGGGGTAGCACCCTCTCCTACGAGCAGTACTTC. As protein: CASSERGSTLSYEQYF.

This clone came up once. The CDR3 protein is CASSYEGHQGDEQFF. CDR3 DNA: TGTGCCAGCAGTTATGAGGGACACCAGGGGGATGAGCAGTTCTTC. The rearrangement links TRBV6-6 to TRBJ2-1; TRBD1 aligns across 7 bases. Trimming cost V 3 bases and J 8 bases; bases outside gene matches: 10. Germline V gene lookup returns CDR1 MNHNY and CDR2 SVGAGI (reference sequence). The CDR3 loop spans 15 amino acids.

The V call is TRBV2, the J call TRBJ2-5, with 13 nucleotides matching TRBD2. The CDR3 contains 16 residues. Germline trimming cut 8 bases from V and 5 bases from J; bases unmatched to any gene: 11. Germline CDR1 reads SNHLY; CDR2 reads FYNNEI. CDR3 coding DNA: TGTGCCAGCCGGGTACTAGCGGGGGGGCTGGGGGAGACCCAGTACTTC. The encoded protein is CASRVLAGGLGETQYF.

The genes are TRBV7-6 and TRBJ2-1; no definite D call. Germline V gene data show CDR1 as SGHVS and CDR2 as FNYEAQ. The CDR3 length is 14 residues. V gave up 2 bases and J gave up 8 bases, with 13 bases separating them. This CDR3 reads CASSLKSGDDEQFF. The CDR3 bases are TGTGCCAGCAGCTTAAAATCTGGAGACGATGAGCAGTTCTTC.

J is TRBJ2-1 and V is TRBV5-1, with 11 bases matching TRBD1. The CDR3 covers 15 residues. Germline assignment: CDR1 SGHRS and CDR2 YFSETQ. With V trimmed by 1 base and J by 6 bases, 3 bases remained unmatched. The CDR3 DNA is TGCGCCAGCAGCTTGATCGGGACAGGGGGCAATGAGCAGTTCTTC. This sequence encodes CASSLIGTGGNEQFF.

This chain joins TRBV7-3 and TRBJ2-1; 7 bases are a match to TRBD1. The CDR3 has 12 residues. Germline V lookup: CDR1 SGHTA, CDR2 FQGTGA. V shed 4 bases, J shed 8 bases, and the junction held 2 bases outside the gene matches. The CDR3 spells CASSSQGDEQFF. In DNA, the CDR3 is TGTGCCAGCAGCTCCCAGGGGGATGAGCAGTTCTTC.

This chain links TRBV19 with TRBJ1-3; D is perhaps TRBD1 (5 bases). The V gene's germline CDR1 is LNHDA and CDR2 SQIVND (reference sequence). This CDR3 has 17 amino acids. Trimming took off 4 bases at V and 0 bases at J, with 16 bases between the two ends. The CDR3 is CASSTTPRQPSGNTIYF. CDR3 DNA: TGTGCCAGTAGTACGACACCCCGACAGCCCTCTGGAAACACCATATATTTT.

The gene calls are TRBV6-5 and TRBJ1-6; D is unresolved. Trimming removed 5 bases at V and 6 bases at J, with 14 bases between. This CDR3 is 15 amino acids long. CDR1 is MNHEY and CDR2 is SVGAGI in the germline V gene. The CDR3 nucleotides are TGTGCCAGCAGTATGGAGGTGGGTGCTAATTCACCCCTCCACTTT. This codes for CASSMEVGANSPLHF.

The chain employs TRBV6-1 and TRBJ2-1; 11 bases agree with TRBD2. The CDR3 spans 15 residues. Germline V gene sequence: CDR1 MNHNS, CDR2 SASEGT. V was clipped by 6 bases and J by 8 bases; unmatched bases: 9. CDR3 sequence (DNA): TGTGCCAGCAGCCAACTAGCGGGGGACTCAGATGAGCAGTTCTTC. Translating gives CASSQLAGDSDEQFF.

This clone was found a few times. V gene TRBV5-4 combines with J gene TRBJ2-5, with D perhaps TRBD1 (5 bases). This CDR3 has 14 residues. V was cut by 4 bases and J by 5 bases, with 15 bases left in between. Germline V lookup: CDR1 SGHNT, CDR2 YYREEE (reference sequence). The CDR3 nucleotides read TGTGCCAGCAGCGGAGCAGGGCCGAGCGAGACCCAGTACTTC. Residues: CASSGAGPSETQYF.

The chain recombines TRBV10-3 with TRBJ1-1; D not resolved. The germline CDR1 and CDR2 sequences are ENHRY and SYGVKD. CDR3 size: 12 residues. Trimming took 2 bases from V and 1 from J, leaving 2 bases between them. DNA of the CDR3: TGTGCCATCAGTGAGCGGAACACTGAAGCTTTCTTT. The encoded protein is CAISERNTEAFF.

The V gene is TRBV6-1, the J gene TRBJ1-4; D gene unclear. The V gene lost 7 bases and the J gene lost 4 bases, with 16 bases spanning the gap. The CDR3 is 15 amino acids. Germline V CDR1 and CDR2: MNHNS, SASEGT. The CDR3, as DNA: TGTGCCAGCATCGCGCCTGGAGGGATTAATGAAAAACTGTTTTTT. Its translation: CASIAPGGINEKLFF.

This chain uses TRBV30 with TRBJ2-2; D gene ambiguous. The V end lost 8 bases, the J end lost 0 bases, and 13 bases lay between the germline ends. CDR3 length: 14 amino acids. CDR1 is GTSNPN and CDR2 is SVGIG in the germline V gene (reference sequence). The CDR3: CARWATANTGELFF. CDR3 nucleotide sequence: TGTGCCCGATGGGCTACTGCGAACACCGGGGAGCTGTTTTTT. Full variable domain (outside the CDR3, taken from reference TRBV30 and TRBJ2-2): SQTIHQWPATLVQPVGSPLSLECTVEGTSNPNLYWYRQAAGRGLQLLFYSVGIGQISSEVPQNLSASRPQDRQFILSSKKLLLSDSGFYLCARWATANTGELFFGEGSRLTVL.

The chain carries TRBV7-2 and TRBJ2-1, with no clear D. V lost 4 bases and J lost 7, with 5 bases in between. Germline V CDR1 and CDR2: SGHTA, FQGNSA. The CDR3 consists of 11 residues. CDR3 residues: CASSSLNEQFF. The CDR3 region has the DNA TGTGCCAGCAGCTCTTTGAATGAGCAGTTCTTC.

The chain has TRBV7-2 and TRBJ1-2, with 8 positions matching TRBD1. The CDR3 loop spans 12 amino acids. Germline CDR1 reads SGHTA; CDR2 reads FQGNSA. V lost 5 bases, J lost 7 bases, and 3 bases stayed unmatched. CDR3 in DNA: TGTGCCAGCAGCCAGGGGGCAGGTGGCTACACCTTC. Encoded protein: CASSQGAGGYTF.

The chain carries TRBV7-2 and TRBJ2-3; D is perhaps TRBD2 (6 bases). Germline V gives CDR1 SGHTA, CDR2 FQGNSA. Trimming stripped 4 bases from V and 0 bases from J, with 11 bases between. The CDR3 contains 15 residues. CDR3 protein: CASSSGGLSTDTQYF. DNA of the CDR3: TGTGCCAGCAGCTCAGGAGGACTAAGCACAGATACGCAGTATTTT.

The chain employs TRBV19 and TRBJ2-7, with 7 positions matching TRBD1. Per the germline V gene, CDR1 is LNHDA and CDR2 is SQIVND (reference sequence). The CDR3 consists of 11 residues. The J segment lost 6 bases and the V segment lost 7 bases, leaving 3 bases of the junction unmatched. The CDR3 DNA is TGTGCCAGTATGGCAGGGGGCGAGCAGTACTTC. As protein: CASMAGGEQYF.

The chain has TRBV5-1 and TRBJ2-2; 10 positions agree with TRBD2. Germline assignment: CDR1 SGHRS and CDR2 YFSETQ. V lost 0 bases, J lost 3 bases, and 5 bases stayed unmatched. The CDR3 contains 17 residues. CDR3 protein: CASSLVLAGADTGELFF. DNA of the CDR3: TGCGCCAGCAGCTTGGTTCTAGCGGGGGCCGACACCGGGGAGCTGTTTTTT.

The chain recombines TRBV25-1 with TRBJ1-6, with TRBD1 as a possible D gene (6 bases). Germline CDR1 and CDR2: MGHDK and SYGVNS. V was shortened by 4 bases and J by 11 bases, with 9 bases between the two germline ends. The CDR3 is 12 residues long. CDR3 sequence reads: CASSVGQTPLHF. The DNA for the CDR3 is TGTGCCAGCAGTGTTGGACAGACACCCCTCCACTTT.

This clone was counted once. The chain recombines TRBV5-1 with TRBJ2-1; 8 positions agree with TRBD2. Trimming removed 0 bases from V and 3 bases from J; junction bases left unmatched: 5. The germline V gene encodes CDR1 SGHRS and CDR2 YFSETQ. The CDR3 has 16 amino acids. CDR3 amino acids: CASSLAWAGGYNEQFF. As DNA, the CDR3 is TGCGCCAGCAGCTTGGCCTGGGCGGGGGGCTACAATGAGCAGTTCTTC.

This rearrangement joins TRBV2 to TRBJ1-2; D unclear. Trimming shortened V by 6 bases and J by 0 bases, and 14 bases separated the two germline ends. The CDR3 covers 15 residues. Germline CDR1 and CDR2: SNHLY and FYNNEI. CDR3 sequence: CASRRRVLTNYGYTF. CDR3 bases: TGTGCCAGCAGGAGGAGGGTTTTGACTAACTATGGCTACACCTTC.

About this clone itself: One end of the junction varies from germline; a read error may be responsible. The chain recombines TRBV7-7 with TRBJ2-2; no firm D call. Looked up from germline, CDR1 is SSHAT and CDR2 is FNYEAQ (reference sequence). The CDR3 sequence is 12 residues long. The CDR3 DNA follows: TGTGCTAGCAGATCTCCCACCGGGGAGCTGTTTTTT. Translated: CASRSPTGELFF.

The chain has TRBV7-6 and TRBJ2-2; 8 bases agree with TRBD1. The ends lost 6 bases at V and 7 bases at J; junction bases unmatched: 10. Germline-derived CDR1 and CDR2 are SGHVS and FNYEAQ. The CDR3 loop spans 15 amino acids. The CDR3, as DNA: TGTGCCAGCAGGGAGGGACAGGACGTGGTCGGGGAGCTGTTTTTT. It encodes CASREGQDVVGELFF. Full variable domain (remainder filled in from reference TRBV7-6 and TRBJ2-2): GAGVSQSPRYKVTKRGQDVALRCDPISGHVSLYWYRQALGQGPEFLTYFNYEAQQDKSGLPNDRFSAERPEGSISTLTIQRTEQRDSAMYRCASREGQDVVGELFFGEGSRLTVL.

The rearrangement joins TRBV20-1 to TRBJ1-1; D uncertain. The germline V gene has CDR1 DFQATT and CDR2 SNEGSKA (reference sequence). V was cut by 1 base and J by 5 bases, with 5 bases left in between. CDR3 size: 11 residues. The DNA of the CDR3 is TGCAGTGCTAGAGGGCAGACTGAAGCTTTCTTT. It codes for CSARGQTEAFF.

The gene calls are TRBV27 and TRBJ2-7, with D possibly matching TRBD1 (6 bases). CDR1 is MNHEY, CDR2 SMNVEV, per germline (reference sequence). V lost 11 bases, J lost 2 bases, and 16 bases lay in between. The CDR3 loop spans 13 amino acids. The CDR3 region is CASHGAGAYEQYF. CDR3 in DNA: TGTGCCTCCCACGGGGCAGGGGCCTACGAGCAGTACTTC.

The chain has TRBV4-1 and TRBJ2-6, with 10 bases aligning to TRBD1. J gave up 1 base and V 0 bases, and 6 bases lay outside the gene matches. The CDR3 is made up of 19 amino acids. The germline gives CDR1 MGHRA, CDR2 YSYEKL. The CDR3 DNA is TGCGCCAGCAGCCAAGAGGAGACAGGGGGCTGGTCTGGGGCCAACGTCCTGACTTTC. Translating it yields CASSQEETGGWSGANVLTF.

V usage is TRBV5-8 and J usage is TRBJ1-5, with a tentative D call TRBD1 (5 bases). The CDR3 is 15 amino acids. Germline values: CDR1 SGHTS, CDR2 YDEGEE. Trimming shortened V by 4 bases and J by 0 bases, and 11 bases separated the two germline ends. The CDR3 region has the DNA TGTGCCAGCAGCCCTGACAGAGCTAGCAATCAGCCCCAGCATTTT. It yields the protein CASSPDRASNQPQHF.

This clone was detected only a few times. V gene TRBV10-1 combines with J gene TRBJ1-1, with D perhaps matching TRBD1 (5 bases). The CDR3 consists of 14 residues. V was shortened by 2 bases and J by 4 bases, with 11 bases between the two germline ends. Germline loops: CDR1 WNHNN, CDR2 SYGVQD (reference sequence). The CDR3 coding sequence is TGCGCCAGCAGTGAGGCAGGGAAGGGCACTGAAGCTTTCTTT. Residues: CASSEAGKGTEAFF.

The chain couples TRBV12-5 to TRBJ1-6, with no clear D. The germline V and J ends were trimmed by 1 base and 10 bases, with 8 bases remaining between them. The CDR3 sequence is 13 residues long. The V gene's germline CDR1 is LGHNT and CDR2 FRNRAP. CDR3 DNA: TGTGCTAGTGGTTTGGAGCGGGGATCACCCCTCCACTTT. The encoded protein is CASGLERGSPLHF.